These 3 T cell receptor beta chains originate from one sample sequenced in a study of cytomegalovirus exposure and HLA in healthy donors. Both 60 Vbeta primers and 13 Jbeta primers went into the PCR. Clones were read by immunoSEQ multiplex PCR, and TCRdb kept only the in-frame ones, dropping some. The sample has about 94,000 clones, roughly 75% seen once. The sample was PBMCs. These receptors all come from a woman aged 60 to 75 in good health and CMV-seronegative.

This clone has just one count. V usage is TRBV6-6 and J usage is TRBJ2-7; possible D gene TRBD2, 6 bases. The germline V and J ends were trimmed by 6 bases and 9 bases, with 18 bases remaining between them. The CDR3 has 13 amino acids. The V gene's germline CDR1 is MNHNY and CDR2 SVGAGI (reference sequence). CDR3: CASSSRGREAQYF. The DNA for the CDR3 is TGTGCCAGCAGCTCCCGCGGCAGGGAGGCGCAGTACTTC.

This chain uses TRBV29-1 with TRBJ2-7; possible D gene TRBD1, 6 bases. V was trimmed by 6 bases and J by 0 bases, leaving 21 bases between them. Germline V lookup: CDR1 SQVTM, CDR2 ANQGSEA. The CDR3 runs 16 residues. As DNA, the CDR3 is TGCAGCGTAGGCCCTGGGACAAAAAAAAACTCCTACGAGCAGTACTTC. Translation: CSVGPGTKKNSYEQYF.

The chain employs TRBV7-9 and TRBJ2-7; D is possibly TRBD2 (5 bases). This CDR3 comprises 14 residues. The V end was cut by 5 bases, the J end by 3 bases, with 14 bases between. CDR1 SEHNR and CDR2 FQNEAQ come from the germline V gene (reference sequence). The CDR3 DNA sequence: TGTGCCAGCAGCCCCGGGGTAAGGATCTACGAGCAGTACTTC. Protein sequence: CASSPGVRIYEQYF.